The 15 T cell receptor beta chains listed next were all sequenced from one sample in a study of siplizumab effects on memory and regulatory T cells. The mixed lymphocyte reaction cells were grown together in coculture at 37°C for 6 days. Their antigens remain unidentified. The assay was immunoSEQ multiplex PCR, and TCRdb's table has in-frame clones only and misses some. The sample records 11,000 to 15,000 clones, about 46% being singletons. The sequenced sample consisted of CFSE-low (dividing) CD4+ T cells sorted from an allogeneic mixed lymphocyte reaction. These receptors all stem from a human donor in good health; the cells came from an allogeneic mixed lymphocyte reaction.

This chain links TRBV19 with TRBJ1-4; perhaps TRBD1 as D (6 bases). Germline CDR1 reads LNHDA; CDR2 reads SQIVND (reference sequence). With 6 bases removed from V and 7 bases from J, the gap between germline ends came to 18 bases. This CDR3 is built from 15 residues. CDR3 protein: CASSYPRQAGEKLFF. The CDR3 bases are TGTGCCAGTAGCTACCCGCGACAGGCGGGTGAAAAACTGTTTTTT.

This clone ranks as medium-sized (0.01 to 0.1%). The chain combines TRBV4-2 with TRBJ2-1, with unresolved D. Trimming removed 1 base at V and 6 bases at J, with 13 bases between. Germline V CDR1 and CDR2: LGHNA, YNFKEQ. The CDR3 is 15 amino acids. The CDR3 loop is CASSQVRQRGNEQFF. The CDR3 DNA follows: TGTGCCAGCAGCCAAGTCAGGCAGAGAGGCAATGAGCAGTTCTTC.

The chain carries TRBV5-8 and TRBJ1-2, with TRBD1 as a possible D gene (5 bases). Germline V gives CDR1 SGHTS, CDR2 YDEGEE. V gave up 4 bases and J gave up 4 bases, with 14 bases separating them. The CDR3 loop spans 14 amino acids. The CDR3 nucleotides read TGTGCCAGCAGCGGCGCGGGACCGCCCTATGGCTACACCTTC. Translated, it gives CASSGAGPPYGYTF.

V and J are TRBV19 and TRBJ2-3; D call uncertain. V lost 5 bases and J 1 base, leaving 7 bases between the germline ends. This CDR3 has 13 amino acids. Germline lookup yields CDR1 LNHDA and CDR2 SQIVND (reference sequence). The CDR3 region is CASSQTRTDTQYF. The CDR3 DNA reads TGTGCCAGTAGTCAGACCCGCACAGATACGCAGTATTTT.

V gene TRBV2 combines with J gene TRBJ1-5, with TRBD1 as a possible D gene (5 bases). Germline V gene sequence: CDR1 SNHLY, CDR2 FYNNEI. V dropped 6 bases and J dropped 6 bases, with 18 bases sitting between them. This CDR3 contains 15 residues. CDR3 sequence reads: CASSAGQGPTQPQHF. DNA for the CDR3: TGTGCCAGCAGCGCCGGGCAGGGACCCACTCAGCCCCAGCATTTT.

This clone has a handful of counts. The V and J genes are TRBV6-1 and TRBJ2-1, with 9 positions matching TRBD1. The CDR3 spans 14 residues. Germline CDR1 reads MNHNS; CDR2 reads SASEGT. Trimming took 5 bases from V and 8 from J; bases not matched to a gene: 7. Here the CDR3 reads CASSQQGAVYEQFF. The CDR3, as DNA: TGTGCCAGCAGTCAACAGGGGGCGGTCTATGAGCAGTTCTTC.

The sample holds a few counts of this clone. The chain joins TRBV5-4 to TRBJ2-5; D assignment may be TRBD1 or TRBD2 (6 bases each). Germline-derived CDR1 and CDR2 are SGHNT and YYREEE (reference sequence). The CDR3 runs to 16 residues. V lost 0 bases to trimming and J lost 1 base, with 13 bases between them. For the CDR3, the DNA is TGTGCCAGCAGCTTGGCCTTGGGGGGCACCCAAGAGACCCAGTACTTC. This translates into CASSLALGGTQETQYF. Full variable domain (rest looked up from reference TRBV5-4 and TRBJ2-5): ETGVTQSPTHLIKTRGQQVTLRCSSQSGHNTVSWYQQALGQGPQFIFQYYREEENGRGNFPPRFSGLQFPNYSSELNVNALELDDSALYLCASSLALGGTQETQYFGPGTRLLVL.

The rearrangement joins TRBV2 to TRBJ2-7; 7 positions match TRBD1. Germline CDR1 SNHLY, CDR2 FYNNEI. The CDR3 length is 15 residues. J was trimmed by 0 bases and V by 6 bases; bases with no gene match: 8. Here the CDR3 reads CASRGDRSSSYEQYF. DNA of the CDR3: TGTGCCAGCAGGGGGGACAGATCGAGCTCCTACGAGCAGTACTTC.

This chain connects TRBV18 to TRBJ1-2; maybe TRBD1 (5 bases). CDR1 is KGHSH and CDR2 is LQKENI in the germline V gene. With 4 bases removed from V and 4 bases from J, the gap between germline ends came to 13 bases. This CDR3 region has 14 residues. The CDR3 sequence is CASSLQQAPYGYTF. Written as DNA, the CDR3 is TGTGCCAGCTCACTACAACAGGCTCCCTATGGCTACACCTTC.

The chain links TRBV30 to TRBJ1-1; D possibly corresponds to TRBD1 (5 bases). Trimming left V 2 bases short and J 4 bases short, with 17 bases between. The germline gives CDR1 GTSNPN, CDR2 SVGIG (reference sequence). The CDR3 sequence is 15 residues long. CDR3 loop: CAWSFYRAGGTEAFF. CDR3 DNA sequence: TGTGCCTGGAGTTTTTATAGGGCTGGGGGCACTGAAGCTTTCTTT.

The chain has TRBV6-5 and TRBJ1-2; 8 bases match TRBD1. CDR3 length: 13 amino acids. Losses at the gene ends were 6 bases for V and 4 bases for J; bases not matched to a gene: 4. Germline V gene data show CDR1 as MNHEY and CDR2 as SVGAGI. DNA of the CDR3: TGTGCCAGCAGCCACGGGACAGGCTATGGCTACACCTTC. Translation gives CASSHGTGYGYTF.

This clone was detected only a few times. The chain recombines TRBV12-2 with TRBJ2-3; TRBD2 is the table's D call and was not checked against the DNA. TRBV12-2 is labeled a pseudogene. The CDR3 sequence is 21 residues long. In DNA form, the CDR3 reads TGTGCAAGTCGCTTAGCGGTGCAGGGGACTAGCGGAAACCCTAGCACAGATACGCAGTATTTT. It specifies CASRLAVQGTSGNPSTDTQYF.

By its share, this clone is medium-sized (0.01 to 0.1%). The chain carries TRBV7-9 and TRBJ2-7; TRBD1 might be the D (6 bases). Germline CDR1 SEHNR, CDR2 FQNEAQ (reference sequence). The CDR3 runs to 13 residues. With 5 bases removed from V and 4 bases from J, the gap between germline ends came to 12 bases. In DNA, the CDR3 is TGTGCCAGCAGCAGCCGGGACAAATACGAGCAGTACTTC. Protein sequence: CASSSRDKYEQYF.

The chain carries TRBV15 and TRBJ1-4, with D possibly TRBD1 on 6 matching bases. The germline V and J ends were trimmed by 0 bases and 8 bases, with 10 bases remaining between them. CDR1 and CDR2 (germline): LNHNV, YYDKDF (reference sequence). The CDR3 extends over 14 amino acids. CDR3 DNA sequence: TGTGCCACCAGCAGAGACAGGGGAGGAGAAAAACTGTTTTTT. Translated: CATSRDRGGEKLFF. Full variable domain (remainder filled in from reference TRBV15 and TRBJ1-4): DAMVIQNPRYQVTQFGKPVTLSCSQTLNHNVMYWYQQKSSQAPKLLFHYYDKDFNNEADTPDNFQSRRPNTSFCFLDIRSPGLGDTAMYLCATSRDRGGEKLFFGSGTQLSVL.

This rearrangement joins TRBV18 to TRBJ2-7, with D tentatively TRBD2 (5 bases). The CDR3 length is 13 residues. CDR1 is KGHSH, CDR2 LQKENI, per germline. The germline V and J ends were trimmed by 4 bases and 6 bases, with 13 bases remaining between them. The CDR3 DNA reads as TGTGCCAGCTCACTCCGGGATAACACCGAGCAGTACTTC. This encodes CASSLRDNTEQYF.